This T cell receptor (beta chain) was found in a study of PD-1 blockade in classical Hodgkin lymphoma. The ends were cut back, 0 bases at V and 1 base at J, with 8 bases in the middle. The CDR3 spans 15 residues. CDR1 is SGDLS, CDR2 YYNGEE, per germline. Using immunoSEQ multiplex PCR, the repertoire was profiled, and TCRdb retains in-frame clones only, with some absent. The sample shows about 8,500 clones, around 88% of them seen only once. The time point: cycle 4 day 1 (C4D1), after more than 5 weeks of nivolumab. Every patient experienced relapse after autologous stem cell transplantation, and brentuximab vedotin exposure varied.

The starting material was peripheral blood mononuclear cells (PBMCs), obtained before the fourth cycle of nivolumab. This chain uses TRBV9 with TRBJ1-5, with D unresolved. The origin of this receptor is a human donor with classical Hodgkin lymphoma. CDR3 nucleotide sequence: TGTGCCAGCAGCGTAGGTCCAGACAGCAATCAGCCCCAGCATTTT. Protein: CASSVGPDSNQPQHF.